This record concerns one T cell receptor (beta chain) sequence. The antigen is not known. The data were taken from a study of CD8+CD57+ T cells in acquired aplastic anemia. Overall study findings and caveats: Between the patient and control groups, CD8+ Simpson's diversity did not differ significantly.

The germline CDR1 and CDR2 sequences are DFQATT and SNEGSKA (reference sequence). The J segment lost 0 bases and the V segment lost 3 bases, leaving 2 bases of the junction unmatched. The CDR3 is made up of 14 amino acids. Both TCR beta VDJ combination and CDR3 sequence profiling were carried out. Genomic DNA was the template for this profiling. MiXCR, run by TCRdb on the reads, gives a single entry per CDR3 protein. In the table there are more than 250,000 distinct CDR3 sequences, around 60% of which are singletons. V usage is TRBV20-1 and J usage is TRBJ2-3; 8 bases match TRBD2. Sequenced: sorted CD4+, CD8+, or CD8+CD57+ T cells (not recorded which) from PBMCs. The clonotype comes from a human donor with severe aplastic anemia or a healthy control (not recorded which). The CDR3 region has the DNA TGCAGTGCTAGCGGGGGGGTCAGCACAGATACGCAGTATTTT. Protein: CSASGGVSTDTQYF.